The table lists the clone carrying this T cell receptor beta chain with many counts. This sample is part of a study of tumor-infiltrating lymphocytes in primary liver carcinoma. Study details: Aged between 30 and 69 years, the patients were men and women.

The input was approximately 500 ng total RNA; TCR beta cDNA was made from it with a constant-region primer. Three nested multiplex PCR rounds, a slightly modified ARM-PCR method, built the TCR beta libraries. It was with TRBV1-TRBV30 forward primers and a C-beta reverse primer that the first two PCR rounds were run, at about 10 cycles each. TCRdb reanalysed the multiplex PCR reads using MiXCR and keeps one entry per CDR3 protein. Among around 100,000 distinct CDR3 sequences listed, roughly 69% were seen once. Trimming removed 7 bases from V and 3 bases from J; junction bases left unmatched: 5. CDR3 length: 14 residues. Unsorted bulk tissue of about 18-34 mg yielded co-extracted RNA and DNA.

The chain couples TRBV12-3 or TRBV12-4 to TRBJ2-2; 7 bases are shared with TRBD2. The clonotype was recovered from a woman aged 55-75 years with primary liver carcinoma and hepatitis B virus infection. Sequencing used liver tumor tissue from sampling region 5. Described subset: tumor region T5, tumor centre. In DNA form, the CDR3 reads TGTGCCAGCACGCGGCTAGCGGACACCGGGGAGCTGTTTTTT. Translating gives CASTRLADTGELFF.